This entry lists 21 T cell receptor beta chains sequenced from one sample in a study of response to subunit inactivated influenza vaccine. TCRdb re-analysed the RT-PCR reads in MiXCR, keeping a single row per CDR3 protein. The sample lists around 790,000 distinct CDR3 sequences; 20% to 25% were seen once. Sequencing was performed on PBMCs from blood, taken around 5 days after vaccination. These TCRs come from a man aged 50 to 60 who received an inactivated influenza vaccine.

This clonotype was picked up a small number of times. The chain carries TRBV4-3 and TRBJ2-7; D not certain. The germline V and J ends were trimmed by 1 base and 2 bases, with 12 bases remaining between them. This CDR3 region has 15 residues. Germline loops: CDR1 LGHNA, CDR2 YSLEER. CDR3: CASSQGLHRTYEQYF. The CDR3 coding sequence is TGCGCCAGCAGCCAAGGACTTCACAGAACCTACGAGCAGTACTTC.

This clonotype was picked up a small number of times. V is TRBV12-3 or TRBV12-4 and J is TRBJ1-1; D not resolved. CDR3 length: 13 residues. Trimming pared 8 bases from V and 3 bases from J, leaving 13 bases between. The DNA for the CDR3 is TGTGCCAGCTTGTTGGGCGCGGACACTGAAGCTTTCTTT. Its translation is CASLLGADTEAFF.

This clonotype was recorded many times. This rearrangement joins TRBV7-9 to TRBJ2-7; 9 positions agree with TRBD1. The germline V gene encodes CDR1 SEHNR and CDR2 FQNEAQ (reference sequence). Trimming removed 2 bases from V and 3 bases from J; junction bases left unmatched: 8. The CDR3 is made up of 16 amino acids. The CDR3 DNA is TGTGCCAGCAGCTTACCTCCGGGACAGGGAGGCTACGAGCAGTACTTC. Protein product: CASSLPPGQGGYEQYF.

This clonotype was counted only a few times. The CDR3 loop is CASSGDSSYNEQFF. In nucleotides, the CDR3 is TGTGCCAGCAGTGGGGACAGCTCCTACAATGAGCAGTTCTTC. This rearrangement joins TRBV6-1 to TRBJ2-1; TRBD1 agrees at 7 bases. This CDR3 spans 14 amino acids. The germline V gene encodes CDR1 MNHNS and CDR2 SASEGT. V shed 4 bases and J 0 bases; nucleotides not matched to a gene: 0.

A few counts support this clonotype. The CDR3: CASSQVAQGQGIGWGEAFF. CDR3 in DNA: TGTGCCAGCAGCCAAGTCGCCCAGGGACAGGGAATAGGTTGGGGCGAAGCTTTCTTT. V and J are TRBV4-2 and TRBJ1-1; 9 nucleotides align to TRBD1. Germline V gene data show CDR1 as LGHNA and CDR2 as YNFKEQ. The length of the CDR3 is 19 residues. J gave up 8 bases and V 1 base, and 20 bases lay outside the gene matches.

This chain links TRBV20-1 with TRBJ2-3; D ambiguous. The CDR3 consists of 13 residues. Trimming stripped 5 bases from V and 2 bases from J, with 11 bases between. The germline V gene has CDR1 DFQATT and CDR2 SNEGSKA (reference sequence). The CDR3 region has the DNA TGCAGTGCTTTTCCCCCAAACACAGATACGCAGTATTTT. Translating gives CSAFPPNTDTQYF.

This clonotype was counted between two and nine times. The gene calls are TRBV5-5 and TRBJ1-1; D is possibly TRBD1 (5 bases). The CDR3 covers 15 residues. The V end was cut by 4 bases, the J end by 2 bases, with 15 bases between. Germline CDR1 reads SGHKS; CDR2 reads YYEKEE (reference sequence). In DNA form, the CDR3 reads TGTGCCAGCAGCCAACGCCCGACAGATAACACTGAAGCTTTCTTT. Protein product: CASSQRPTDNTEAFF. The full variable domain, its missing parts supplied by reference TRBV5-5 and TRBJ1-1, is DAGVTQSPTHLIKTRGQQVTLRCSPISGHKSVSWYQQVLGQGPQFIFQYYEKEERGRGNFPDRFSARQFPNYSSELNVNALLLGDSALYLCASSQRPTDNTEAFFGQGTRLTVV.

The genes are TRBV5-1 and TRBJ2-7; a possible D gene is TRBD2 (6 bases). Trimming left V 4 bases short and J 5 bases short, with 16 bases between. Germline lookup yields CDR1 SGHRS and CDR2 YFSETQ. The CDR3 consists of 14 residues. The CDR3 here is CASSLGGTEHEQYF. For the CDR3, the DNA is TGCGCCAGCAGCCTCGGGGGAACAGAACACGAGCAGTACTTC.

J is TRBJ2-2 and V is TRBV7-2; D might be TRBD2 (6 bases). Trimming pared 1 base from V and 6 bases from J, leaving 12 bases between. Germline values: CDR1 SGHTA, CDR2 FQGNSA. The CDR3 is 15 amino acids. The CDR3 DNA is TGTGCCAGCAGCTTAGTTATGGCGGGACCCGGGGAGCTGTTTTTT. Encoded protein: CASSLVMAGPGELFF.

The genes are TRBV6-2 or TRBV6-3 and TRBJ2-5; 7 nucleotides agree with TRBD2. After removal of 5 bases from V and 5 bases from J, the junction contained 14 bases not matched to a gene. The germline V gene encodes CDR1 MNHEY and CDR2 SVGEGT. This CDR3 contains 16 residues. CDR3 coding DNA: TGTGCCAGCAGTACGCTAGCGGTCGCGCGCGGGGAGACCCAGTACTTC. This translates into CASSTLAVARGETQYF.

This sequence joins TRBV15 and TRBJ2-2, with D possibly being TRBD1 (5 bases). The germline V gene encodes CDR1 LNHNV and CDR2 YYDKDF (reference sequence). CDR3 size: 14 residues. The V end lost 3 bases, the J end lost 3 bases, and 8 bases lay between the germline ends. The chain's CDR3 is CATSSDRDTGELFF. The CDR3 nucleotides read TGTGCCACCAGCAGCGACAGAGACACCGGGGAGCTGTTTTTT.

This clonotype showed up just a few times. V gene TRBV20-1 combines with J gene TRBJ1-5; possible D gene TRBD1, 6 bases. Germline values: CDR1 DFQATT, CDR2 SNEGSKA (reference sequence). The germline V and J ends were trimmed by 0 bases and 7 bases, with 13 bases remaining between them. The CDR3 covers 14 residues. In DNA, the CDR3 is TGCAGTGCTAGAGATCCAGGGGCTAGGCAGCCCCAGCATTTT. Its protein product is CSARDPGARQPQHF.

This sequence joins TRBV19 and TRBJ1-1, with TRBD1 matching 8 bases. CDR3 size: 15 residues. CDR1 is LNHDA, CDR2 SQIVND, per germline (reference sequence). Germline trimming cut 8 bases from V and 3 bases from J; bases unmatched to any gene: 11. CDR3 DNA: TGTGCCAGTCGGACAGGGAATAGAATGCACACTGAAGCTTTCTTT. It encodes CASRTGNRMHTEAFF.

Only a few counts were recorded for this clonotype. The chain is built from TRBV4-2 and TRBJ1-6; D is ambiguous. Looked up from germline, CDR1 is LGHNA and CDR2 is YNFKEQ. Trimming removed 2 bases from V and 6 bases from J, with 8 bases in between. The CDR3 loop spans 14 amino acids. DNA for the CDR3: TGTGCCAGCAGCCAAACCAGAAGTAATTCACCCCTCCACTTT. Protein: CASSQTRSNSPLHF.

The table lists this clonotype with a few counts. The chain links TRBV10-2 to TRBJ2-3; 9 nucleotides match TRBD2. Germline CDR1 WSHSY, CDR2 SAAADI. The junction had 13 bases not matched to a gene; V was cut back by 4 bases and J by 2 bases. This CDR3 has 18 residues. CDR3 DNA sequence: TGCGCCAGCAGTGGGTTGGCGGGGGGGCAAAAACTCACAGATACGCAGTATTTT. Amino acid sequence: CASSGLAGGQKLTDTQYF.

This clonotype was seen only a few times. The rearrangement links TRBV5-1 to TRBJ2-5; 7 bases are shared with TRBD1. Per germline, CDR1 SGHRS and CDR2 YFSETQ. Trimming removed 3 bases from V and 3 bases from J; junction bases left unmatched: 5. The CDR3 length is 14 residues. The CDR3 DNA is TGCGCCAGCAGCTGGACAGGAGAAAAAGAGACCCAGTACTTC. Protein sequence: CASSWTGEKETQYF.

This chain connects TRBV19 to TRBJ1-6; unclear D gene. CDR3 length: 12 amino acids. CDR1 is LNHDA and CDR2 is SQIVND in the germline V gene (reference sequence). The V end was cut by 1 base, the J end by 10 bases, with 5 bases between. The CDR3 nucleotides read TGTGCCAGTAGTATAGGAGGATCACCCCTCCACTTT. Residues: CASSIGGSPLHF.

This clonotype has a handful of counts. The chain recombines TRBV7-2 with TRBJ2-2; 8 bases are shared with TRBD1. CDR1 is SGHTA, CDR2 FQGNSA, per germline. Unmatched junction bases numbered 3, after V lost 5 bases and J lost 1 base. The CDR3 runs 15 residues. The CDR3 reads CASSRDRMNTGELFF. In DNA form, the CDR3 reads TGTGCCAGCAGCAGGGACAGGATGAACACCGGGGAGCTGTTTTTT.

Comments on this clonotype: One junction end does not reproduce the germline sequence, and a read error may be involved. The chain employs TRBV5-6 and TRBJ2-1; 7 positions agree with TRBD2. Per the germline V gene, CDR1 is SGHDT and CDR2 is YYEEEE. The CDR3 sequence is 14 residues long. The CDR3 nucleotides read TGTGCCACCAGCTTTGGTGGGAGGGCCTTTGAGCAGTTCTTC. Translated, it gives CATSFGGRAFEQFF.

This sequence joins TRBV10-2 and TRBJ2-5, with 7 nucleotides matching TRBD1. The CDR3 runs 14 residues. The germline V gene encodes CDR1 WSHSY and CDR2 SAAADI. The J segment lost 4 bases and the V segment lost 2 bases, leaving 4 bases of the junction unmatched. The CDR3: CASSEQAGGETQYF. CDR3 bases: TGCGCCAGCAGTGAGCAGGCAGGGGGAGAGACCCAGTACTTC.

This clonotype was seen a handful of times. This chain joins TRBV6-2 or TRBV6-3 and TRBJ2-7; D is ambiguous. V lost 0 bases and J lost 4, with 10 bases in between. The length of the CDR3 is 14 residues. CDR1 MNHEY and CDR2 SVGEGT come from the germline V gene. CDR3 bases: TGTGCCAGCAGTTACTCGAACTTGAATTACGAGCAGTACTTC. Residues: CASSYSNLNYEQYF.